This section outlines one T cell receptor beta chain sequence together with its context. These data come from a study of blood T cell repertoires in COVID-19. Whole-study context: Specimens from acute and convalescent COVID-19 originated in the United States, Italy and Spain. Sample material is recorded as cDNA or gDNA derived from T cells, B-cell-depleted T cells, or PBMCs.

The ends lost 2 bases at V and 3 bases at J; junction bases unmatched: 6. CDR1 is MNHEY, CDR2 SVGAGI, per germline. The CDR3 length is 15 residues. Source study methods: Estimated nucleated cell counts came from reference gene primer amplification. Repertoires were generated with immunoSEQ multiplex PCR, while TCRdb's copy carries only in-frame clones and drops some. V, J and clone size derive from that table, while D and trimming were established from the DNA sequence. The sample yields approximately 330,000 clones, 80% to 90% seen once. Enrolled during active infection, Seattle patients were then followed longitudinally.

The source of this sequence is a man aged 30 to 39 with COVID-19, enrolled during active disease. Sequencing was carried out using peripheral blood. The chain uses TRBV6-5 and TRBJ2-5; 7 positions match TRBD2. CDR3 sequence reads: CASSYPLGGKETQYF. The CDR3 DNA reads as TGTGCCAGCAGTTACCCTTTGGGGGGGAAAGAGACCCAGTACTTC.